The 2 T cell receptor beta chains given below trace back to one sample, sequenced in a study of blood T cell repertoires in COVID-19. Assay used: immunoSEQ multiplex PCR; TCRdb lists only in-frame clones, some missing. The profile shows approximately 210,000 clones, roughly 80% of them singletons. The specimen sequenced was peripheral blood. These TCRs come from an elderly woman with COVID-19, enrolled during active disease.

The chain joins TRBV30 to TRBJ1-1; D may be TRBD1 (5 bases). This CDR3 has 13 amino acids. V was clipped by 2 bases and J by 2 bases, with 9 bases between them. Germline CDR1 GTSNPN, CDR2 SVGIG (reference sequence). Here the CDR3 reads CAWSRQSNTEAFF. DNA of the CDR3: TGTGCCTGGAGTAGACAGAGCAACACTGAAGCTTTCTTT.

This chain links TRBV3-1 (or the pseudogene TRBV3-2) with TRBJ1-5; the D gene is possibly TRBD1 (6 bases). Germline V gives CDR1 LGHDT, CDR2 YNNKEL (reference sequence). V lost 1 base and J lost 5, with 12 bases in between. This CDR3 spans 15 amino acids. As DNA, the CDR3 is TGTGCCAGCAGCCAAGTCATTGGGGGCTATCAGCCCCAGCATTTT. This gives the protein CASSQVIGGYQPQHF.